These 11 T cell receptor beta chains were sequenced from one sample in a study of monozygotic twins with inflammatory bowel disease. TCRdb re-analyzed the 5' RACE reads; it lists each CDR3 protein once, without DNA. The listing records 190,000 or so distinct CDR3 sequences. The specimen sequenced was blood. The receptors shown here come from a human donor with ulcerative colitis or Crohn's disease, or a healthy co-twin of an affected twin (not recorded which).

The V gene is TRBV12-3 or TRBV12-4, the J gene TRBJ1-5. CDR3 length: 14 residues. Here the CDR3 reads CASSLSEGYQPQHF.

This chain connects TRBV5-5 to TRBJ2-3; without DNA, the TCRdb call of TRBD1 cannot be checked. Germline CDR1 reads SGHKS; CDR2 reads YYEKEE (reference sequence). This CDR3 has 14 amino acids. The CDR3: CASSLEGWQDTQYF.

The chain links TRBV5-1 to TRBJ2-5; checking the TCRdb D call of TRBD2 is not possible without DNA. The length of the CDR3 is 17 residues. The germline gives CDR1 SGHRS, CDR2 YFSETQ. The CDR3 sequence: CASSLGLLAGFRETQYF.

The rearrangement joins TRBV9 to TRBJ2-3; TCRdb's assignment of TRBD2 cannot be checked, as there is no DNA. CDR1 is SGDLS and CDR2 is YYNGEE in the germline V gene. The CDR3 runs 17 residues. CDR3 sequence reads: CASSPGLAGGTTDTQYF.

The chain couples TRBV3-1 to TRBJ2-1; no DNA is available, so the TRBD1 call from TCRdb remains unchecked. The germline CDR1 and CDR2 sequences are LGHDT and YNNKEL (reference sequence). The CDR3 runs to 15 residues. CDR3 amino acids: CASSQRQGLFNEQFF.

The V and J genes are TRBV10-3 and TRBJ2-1; the TCRdb D gene call, TRBD2, has no DNA to confirm it. The CDR3 runs 11 residues. Per the germline V gene, CDR1 is ENHRY and CDR2 is SYGVKD. The CDR3 sequence is CATLRQGWQFF.

V usage is TRBV20-1 and J usage is TRBJ2-7; TCRdb proposes TRBD1, but this gene call is untestable without DNA. There are 12 residues in the CDR3. Germline lookup yields CDR1 DFQATT and CDR2 SNEGSKA (reference sequence). CDR3 protein: CSARTGTYEQYF.

The chain links TRBV12-3 or TRBV12-4 to TRBJ2-1. The CDR3 extends over 13 amino acids. The CDR3 region is CASSYGKHNEQFF.

The chain couples TRBV5-1 to TRBJ2-7. This CDR3 has 11 residues. Per germline, CDR1 SGHRS and CDR2 YFSETQ. CDR3 region: CASRQTYEQYF.

The chain joins TRBV20-1 to TRBJ2-7; the TCRdb D gene call, TRBD2, has no DNA to confirm it. In germline, CDR1 is DFQATT, CDR2 SNEGSKA (reference sequence). The length of the CDR3 is 18 residues. CDR3 loop: CSARGPPMSSGGSIEQYF.

The chain combines TRBV2 with TRBJ1-5; TCRdb's assignment of TRBD1 cannot be checked, as there is no DNA. This CDR3 comprises 14 residues. CDR1 is SNHLY, CDR2 FYNNEI, per germline. The CDR3 here is CASSENQGSQPQHF.